The next 11 T cell receptor beta chains were all read from a single sample in a study of control samples from healthy donors and cancer patients. Libraries were prepared by immunoSEQ multiplex PCR; TCRdb keeps only in-frame clonotypes and omits some of them. The sample shows more than 85,000 clones, about nine tenths of them seen only once. The sample was blood. The source of these receptors is a human donor in good health. The donor label of this sample is uncertain.

The V call is TRBV7-9, the J call TRBJ2-2; D gene ambiguous. The germline CDR1 and CDR2 sequences are SEHNR and FQNEAQ (reference sequence). The CDR3 contains 13 residues. With 4 bases removed from V and 7 bases from J, the gap between germline ends came to 10 bases. Written as DNA, the CDR3 is TGTGCCAGCAGCTCGATTCGCGGCGGGGAGCTGTTTTTT. Residues: CASSSIRGGELFF.

The chain links TRBV19 to TRBJ1-5, with 7 bases fitting TRBD1. V was clipped by 4 bases and J by 7 bases; unmatched bases: 4. This CDR3 has 13 amino acids. CDR1 is LNHDA and CDR2 is SQIVND in the germline V gene (reference sequence). CDR3 in amino acids: CASSKGARQPQHF. CDR3 sequence (DNA): TGTGCCAGTAGTAAGGGGGCGCGACAGCCCCAGCATTTT.

With respect to this clone: Relative to the germline gene, one junction end is altered; a read error may explain this. The chain carries TRBV2 and TRBJ2-2, with TRBD2 as a possible D gene (5 bases). The CDR3 has 13 residues. Germline-derived CDR1 and CDR2 are SNHLY and FYNNEI. The CDR3 DNA sequence: TGTGCCAGCACCTTAGGTGCTCACCGGGGAGCTGTTTTT. Translation gives CASTLGAHRGAVF.

V and J are TRBV9 and TRBJ2-2; TRBD2 aligns across 9 bases. The CDR3 covers 15 residues. Trimming took 0 bases from V and 7 from J; bases not matched to a gene: 4. Germline values: CDR1 SGDLS, CDR2 YYNGEE. CDR3 coding DNA: TGTGCCAGCAGCGTAGGCGGGGGGGCCATCGGGGAGCTGTTTTTT. Amino acids: CASSVGGGAIGELFF.

The chain has TRBV3-1 (or the pseudogene TRBV3-2) and TRBJ1-3; D remains unclear. CDR3 length: 13 amino acids. V lost 3 bases and J lost 2, with 5 bases in between. Germline assignment: CDR1 LGHDT and CDR2 YNNKEL (reference sequence). The CDR3 DNA sequence: TGTGCCAGCAGCCAGATCGCTGGAAACACCATATATTTT. Translated, it gives CASSQIAGNTIYF.

This clone was seen only once. The rearrangement links TRBV9 to TRBJ2-1; 16 bases are a match to TRBD2. This CDR3 region has 20 residues. Looked up from germline, CDR1 is SGDLS and CDR2 is YYNGEE. V shed 4 bases and J 2 bases; nucleotides not matched to a gene: 12. The CDR3 bases are TGTGCCAGCAGCACCCAGGGACTAGCGGGGGGGCTCTACACCTACAATGAGCAGTTCTTC. This sequence encodes CASSTQGLAGGLYTYNEQFF.

The rearrangement uses TRBV6-5 and TRBJ2-7; 9 positions agree with TRBD1. There are 15 residues in the CDR3. Trimming took 7 bases from V and 0 from J; bases not matched to a gene: 7. Germline lookup yields CDR1 MNHEY and CDR2 SVGAGI. CDR3 nucleotide sequence: TGTGCCAGCACCCCTACGACAGGGGGCTCCTACGAGCAGTACTTC. It specifies CASTPTTGGSYEQYF.

This clone was seen a few times. V gene TRBV5-8 combines with J gene TRBJ2-6; D uncertain. The V end lost 0 bases, the J end lost 0 bases, and 4 bases lay between the germline ends. Per germline, CDR1 SGHTS and CDR2 YDEGEE. This CDR3 contains 15 residues. The CDR3 region has the DNA TGTGCCAGCAGCTTGGTTTTCTCTGGGGCCAACGTCCTGACTTTC. It codes for CASSLVFSGANVLTF.

J is TRBJ2-3 and V is TRBV11-2; D possibly corresponds to TRBD2 (6 bases). The CDR3 extends over 16 amino acids. V lost 5 bases to trimming and J lost 2 bases, with 17 bases between them. The V gene's germline CDR1 is SGHAT and CDR2 FQNNGV. The CDR3 reads CASSGWPGASTDTQYF. The CDR3 nucleotides read TGTGCCAGCAGCGGCTGGCCGGGAGCTTCCACAGATACGCAGTATTTT.

V usage is TRBV6-4 and J usage is TRBJ2-4; a weak D match, TRBD2 (5 bases). Trimming left V 7 bases short and J 1 base short, with 11 bases between. This CDR3 has 14 residues. Germline loops: CDR1 MRHNA, CDR2 SNTAGT. The CDR3 spells CASTKRGAKNIQYF. The CDR3 coding sequence is TGTGCCAGCACAAAACGAGGGGCCAAAAACATTCAGTACTTC.

The V call is TRBV19, the J call TRBJ2-1; 14 bases match TRBD2. J gave up 10 bases and V 3 bases, and 5 bases lay outside the gene matches. The CDR3 totals 15 residues. Germline values: CDR1 LNHDA, CDR2 SQIVND (reference sequence). The CDR3 region is CASSMTSGGAGEQFF. The CDR3 bases are TGTGCCAGTAGTATGACTAGCGGGGGGGCAGGGGAGCAGTTCTTC.